The rows below give T cell receptor beta chains drawn from one sample of a study of post-analysis software for immune sequencing data. TCRdb re-called the PCR reads with MiXCR, one entry per CDR3 protein. The table lists under 200,000 distinct CDR3 sequences, approximately 30% of them singletons. The source material was blood. The receptors originated from a girl aged 2-17 years with multiple sclerosis. Both conserved end residues are part of each CDR3.

v_call	j_call	cdr3_aa
TRBV20-1	TRBJ2-1	CSAPRQGLGTGNEQFF
TRBV9	TRBJ2-1	CASSVGGQGFNEQFF
TRBV5-1	TRBJ2-5	CASSRWTRDKETQYF
TRBV5-1	TRBJ2-1	CASSFGGSGEAQFF
TRBV6-1	TRBJ1-1	CASSEVGGPTEAFF
TRBV11-2	TRBJ1-1	CASSSNRGGPEAFF
TRBV15	TRBJ2-5	CATSRGDLGQYF
TRBV24-1	TRBJ1-1	CATSDLGKAFF
TRBV10-3	TRBJ2-7	CAISEYWTADNLHEQYF
TRBV18	.	CASSSILAGEGEQYF
TRBV6-5	TRBJ2-7	CASRNLGGAYEQYF
TRBV7-2	TRBJ1-2	CASSTRTSVGYTF
TRBV30	TRBJ2-7	CAWSYQDRAYEQYF
TRBV5-5	TRBJ1-4	CVSSFPTNEKLFF
TRBV4-1	TRBJ1-1	CASSQERLLNTEAFF
TRBV5-1	TRBJ2-7	CASGGGPFYEQYF
TRBV4-1	TRBJ1-5	CASSQNHSNQPQHF
TRBV28	TRBJ2-1	CASSLPGTSRLEEQFF
TRBV5-5	TRBJ2-1	CASSLGGSNEQFF
TRBV7-9	TRBJ2-5	CASSTGGRGRETQYF
TRBV9	TRBJ2-1	CASSVVSAWSYNEQFF
TRBV5-1	TRBJ2-7	CASSLNPSGTSYEQYF
TRBV7-2	TRBJ2-5	CASSLARSRETQYF
TRBV12-3/TRBV12-4	TRBJ2-5	CASSFASGSFGETQYF
TRBV9	TRBJ1-6	CASSPRQGPLGPHF
TRBV2	TRBJ1-4	CASSVDDPTNEKLFF
TRBV28	TRBJ1-5	CATQSQGFQPQHF
TRBV5-1	TRBJ2-6	CASSLLGLANVLTF
TRBV3-1	TRBJ1-2	CASSQGLGDYGYTF
TRBV6-5	TRBJ1-2	CASTLVEGFYGYTF
TRBV5-1	TRBJ2-7	CANSLTGLGLYEQYF
TRBV2	TRBJ2-7	CASRPQGRSSYEQYF